This T cell receptor beta chain was retrieved from a study of shared clonotypes between healthy human individuals. Study overall: With ages of 18 to 49, the donors were a couple of women and a few men. Used for every donor were three CD4 naive, three CD4 memory, two CD8 naive and one CD8 memory plate.

The assay was immunoSEQ multiplex PCR, and TCRdb's table has in-frame clones only and misses some. The sample yields around 690,000 clones, about 90% seen once. Study outcomes and limitations: Memory subsets generally showed lower estimated richness than naive subsets.

This clone occurred a few times. The antigen is undetermined. Specimen: memory CD8+ T cells from PBMCs. Subset indicated: CD45RO+ cells pooled with CCR7-negative TemRA cells. The source of this sequence is a young man in good health. Some clones in this sample may be carry-over from other donors' samples.

The CDR3 nucleotides are TGTGCCAGCGGCTATTCACCCCTCCACTTT. This encodes CASGYSPLHF. The chain couples TRBV27 to TRBJ1-6; no clear D gene. The CDR3 covers 10 residues. V lost 8 bases and J 8 bases, leaving 4 bases between the germline ends. The germline V gene encodes CDR1 MNHEY and CDR2 SMNVEV (reference sequence).